The present T cell receptor beta chain was sequenced within a study of lymphopenia after photon versus proton radiotherapy. The CDR3 length is 17 residues. The V end was cut by 5 bases, the J end by 6 bases, with 24 bases between. Germline V gene lookup returns CDR1 SGHVS and CDR2 FNYEAQ. Of note for this clone: Its target is not known.

The method was immunoSEQ multiplex PCR; TCRdb's version includes in-frame clones alone and lacks a portion of them. This sample has over 50,000 clones, with approximately 83% found just once. Study outcomes and limitations: Survival link was tested only in deceased patients; proton benefit remains a possibility. Under photons, naive T cells and diversity fell while effector/memory populations rose. After lymphocyte nadir, photon-treated repertoires showed oligoclonal expansion, especially CD8+ Temra.

The clonotype originates from a man aged 40-50 years with gastric cancer. The chain carries TRBV7-6 and TRBJ2-3; D not certain. This sample comprised peripheral blood, obtained from a patient treated with photon-based radiotherapy. The CDR3 protein is CASSPNRAIFLGDTQYF. DNA for the CDR3: TGTGCCAGCAGCCCCAATCGGGCCATCTTTTTAGGCGATACGCAGTATTTT. Using reference TRBV7-6 and TRBJ2-3 for the parts outside the CDR3, the full variable domain is GAGVSQSPRYKVTKRGQDVALRCDPISGHVSLYWYRQALGQGPEFLTYFNYEAQQDKSGLPNDRFSAERPEGSISTLTIQRTEQRDSAMYRCASSPNRAIFLGDTQYFGPGTRLTVL.